This note documents a single T cell receptor (beta chain) sequence. The ends were cut back, 4 bases at V and 5 bases at J, with 18 bases in the middle. Germline-derived CDR1 and CDR2 are SGHTS and YDEGEE. This CDR3 has 15 amino acids. The data belong to a study of cytomegalovirus exposure and HLA in healthy donors. The PCR was carried out with 60 Vbeta primers and 13 Jbeta primers. Authors' processing steps: About 10 million of tens of millions of unique TCR beta chains were shared, per a later count. TCRdb's copy holds only in-frame clones and misses some; the assay was immunoSEQ multiplex PCR. From that table come the V and J calls and clone size; the DNA was used to work out D and trimming. This sample yields 170,000 or so clones, of which around 82% are seen a single time; 0.38% belongs to the top ten.

Sample: PBMCs. V usage is TRBV5-8 and J usage is TRBJ1-2, with D perhaps TRBD1 (6 bases). This clonotype was obtained from a boy between 2 and 10 years old in good health and CMV-seronegative. Here the CDR3 DNA reads TGTGCCAGCAGCGCCAGGGGTCCCAACCGGTATGGCTACACCTTC. Its translation: CASSARGPNRYGYTF.